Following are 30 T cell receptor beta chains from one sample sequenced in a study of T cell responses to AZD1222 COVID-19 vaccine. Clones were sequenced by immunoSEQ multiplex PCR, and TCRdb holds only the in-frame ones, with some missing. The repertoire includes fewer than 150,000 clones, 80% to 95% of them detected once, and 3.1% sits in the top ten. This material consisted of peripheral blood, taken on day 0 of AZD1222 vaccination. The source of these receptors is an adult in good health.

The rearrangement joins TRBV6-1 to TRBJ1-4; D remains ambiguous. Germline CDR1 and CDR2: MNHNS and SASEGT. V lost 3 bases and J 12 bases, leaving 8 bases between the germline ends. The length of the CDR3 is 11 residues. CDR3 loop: CASSDGIQLFF. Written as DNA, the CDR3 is TGTGCCAGCAGTGACGGCATACAACTGTTTTTT.

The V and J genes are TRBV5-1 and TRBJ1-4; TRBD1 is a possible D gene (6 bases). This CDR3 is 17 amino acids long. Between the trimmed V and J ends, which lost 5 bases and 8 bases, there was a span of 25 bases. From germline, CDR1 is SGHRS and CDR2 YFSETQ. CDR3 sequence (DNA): TGCGCCAGCAGTCCCATCCCCGTTGGGGGCTTAGAGGAAAAACTGTTTTTT. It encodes CASSPIPVGGLEEKLFF.

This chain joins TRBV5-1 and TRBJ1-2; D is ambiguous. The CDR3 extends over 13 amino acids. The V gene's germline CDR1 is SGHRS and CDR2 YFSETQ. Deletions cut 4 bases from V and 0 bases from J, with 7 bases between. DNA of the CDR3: TGCGCCAGCAGCGGGGTTGCTAACTATGGCTACACCTTC. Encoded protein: CASSGVANYGYTF.

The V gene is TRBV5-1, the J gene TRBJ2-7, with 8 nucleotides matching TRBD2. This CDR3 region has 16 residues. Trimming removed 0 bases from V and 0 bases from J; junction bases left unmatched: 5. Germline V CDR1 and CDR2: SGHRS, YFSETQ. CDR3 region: CASSLAGRELSYEQYF. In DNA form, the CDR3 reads TGCGCCAGCAGCTTGGCCGGGAGGGAGCTCTCCTACGAGCAGTACTTC. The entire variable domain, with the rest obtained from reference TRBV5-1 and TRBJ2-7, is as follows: KAGVTQTPRYLIKTRGQQVTLSCSPISGHRSVSWYQQTPGQGLQFLFEYFSETQRNKGNFPGRFSGRQFSNSRSEMNVSTLELGDSALYLCASSLAGRELSYEQYFGPGTRLTVT.

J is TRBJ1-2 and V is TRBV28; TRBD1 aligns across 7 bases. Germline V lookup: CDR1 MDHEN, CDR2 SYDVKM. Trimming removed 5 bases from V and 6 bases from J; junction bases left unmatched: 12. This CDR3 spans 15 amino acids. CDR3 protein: CASSLSDRDTHGYTF. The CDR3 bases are TGTGCCAGCAGTCTGTCAGACAGGGATACTCATGGCTACACCTTC.

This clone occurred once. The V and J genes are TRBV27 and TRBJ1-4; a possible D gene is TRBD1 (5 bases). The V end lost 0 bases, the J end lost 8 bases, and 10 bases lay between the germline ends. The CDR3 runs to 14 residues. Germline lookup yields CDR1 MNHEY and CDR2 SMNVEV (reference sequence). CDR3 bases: TGTGCCAGCAGTTTATCGCTTTGGGACGAAAAACTGTTTTTT. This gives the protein CASSLSLWDEKLFF.

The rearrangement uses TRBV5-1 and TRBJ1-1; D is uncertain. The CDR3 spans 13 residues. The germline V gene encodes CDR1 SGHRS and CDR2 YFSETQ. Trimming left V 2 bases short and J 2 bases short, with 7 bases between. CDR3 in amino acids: CASSFQANTEAFF. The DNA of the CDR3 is TGCGCCAGCAGCTTTCAGGCAAACACTGAAGCTTTCTTT.

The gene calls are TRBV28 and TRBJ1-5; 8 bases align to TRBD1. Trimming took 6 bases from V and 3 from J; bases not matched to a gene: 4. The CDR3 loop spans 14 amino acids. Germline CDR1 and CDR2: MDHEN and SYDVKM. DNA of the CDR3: TGTGCCAGCAGATCAGGGGGCCTCAATCAGCCCCAGCATTTT. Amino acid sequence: CASRSGGLNQPQHF.

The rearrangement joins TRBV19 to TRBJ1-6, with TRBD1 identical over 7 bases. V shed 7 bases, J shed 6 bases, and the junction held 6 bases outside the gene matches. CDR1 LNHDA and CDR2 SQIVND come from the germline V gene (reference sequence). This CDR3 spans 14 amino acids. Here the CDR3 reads CASKPTGFNSPLHF. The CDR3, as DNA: TGTGCCAGTAAGCCGACAGGGTTTAATTCACCCCTCCACTTT. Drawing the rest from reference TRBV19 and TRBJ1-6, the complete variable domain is DGGITQSPKYLFRKEGQNVTLSCEQNLNHDAMYWYRQDPGQGLRLIYYSQIVNDFQKGDIAEGYSVSREKKESFPLTVTSAQKNPTAFYLCASKPTGFNSPLHFGNGTRLTVT.

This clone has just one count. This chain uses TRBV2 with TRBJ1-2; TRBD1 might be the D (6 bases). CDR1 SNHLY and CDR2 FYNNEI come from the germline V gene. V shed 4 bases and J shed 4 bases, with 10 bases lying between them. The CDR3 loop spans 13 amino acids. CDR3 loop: CASSAGGAYGYTF. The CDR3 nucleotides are TGTGCCAGCAGTGCGGGGGGGGCCTATGGCTACACCTTC.

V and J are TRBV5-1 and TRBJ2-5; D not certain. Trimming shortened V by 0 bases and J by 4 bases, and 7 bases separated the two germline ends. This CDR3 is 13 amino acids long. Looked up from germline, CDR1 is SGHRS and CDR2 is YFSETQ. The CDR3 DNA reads TGCGCCAGCAGCTTGGCCCCCAGAGAGACCCAGTACTTC. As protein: CASSLAPRETQYF.

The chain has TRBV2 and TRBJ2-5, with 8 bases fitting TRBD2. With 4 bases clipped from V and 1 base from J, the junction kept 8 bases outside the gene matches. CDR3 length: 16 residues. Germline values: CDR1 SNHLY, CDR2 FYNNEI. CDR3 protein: CASSATSGPLQETQYF. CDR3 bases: TGTGCCAGCAGTGCAACTAGCGGACCACTCCAAGAGACCCAGTACTTC. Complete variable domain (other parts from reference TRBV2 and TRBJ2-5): EPEVTQTPSHQVTQMGQEVILRCVPISNHLYFYWYRQILGQKVEFLVSFYNNEISEKSEIFDDQFSVERPDGSNFTLKIRSTKLEDSAMYFCASSATSGPLQETQYFGPGTRLLVL.

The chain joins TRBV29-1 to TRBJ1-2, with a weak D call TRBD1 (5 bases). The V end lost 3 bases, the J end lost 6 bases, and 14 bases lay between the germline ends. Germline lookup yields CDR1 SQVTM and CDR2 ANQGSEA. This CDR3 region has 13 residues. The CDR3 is CSVDSLMGDGYTF. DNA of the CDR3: TGCAGCGTTGATTCTTTAATGGGGGATGGCTACACCTTC.

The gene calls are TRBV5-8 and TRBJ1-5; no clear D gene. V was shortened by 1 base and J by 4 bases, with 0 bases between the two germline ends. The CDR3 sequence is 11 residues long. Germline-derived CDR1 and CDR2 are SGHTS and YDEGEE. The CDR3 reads CASSLNQPQHF. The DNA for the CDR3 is TGTGCCAGCAGCTTGAATCAGCCCCAGCATTTT.

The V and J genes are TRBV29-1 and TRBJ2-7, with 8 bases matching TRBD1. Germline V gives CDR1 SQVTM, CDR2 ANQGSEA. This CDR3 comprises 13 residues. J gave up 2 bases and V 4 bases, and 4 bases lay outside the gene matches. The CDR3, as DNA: TGCAGCGTTGTAAGGGACAGGCCCTACGAGCAGTACTTC. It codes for CSVVRDRPYEQYF.

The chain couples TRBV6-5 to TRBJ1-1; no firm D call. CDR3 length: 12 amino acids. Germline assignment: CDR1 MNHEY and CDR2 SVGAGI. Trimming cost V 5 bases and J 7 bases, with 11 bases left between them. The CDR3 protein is CASSTSGFEAFF. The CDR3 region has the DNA TGTGCCAGCAGTACGTCAGGATTTGAAGCTTTCTTT.

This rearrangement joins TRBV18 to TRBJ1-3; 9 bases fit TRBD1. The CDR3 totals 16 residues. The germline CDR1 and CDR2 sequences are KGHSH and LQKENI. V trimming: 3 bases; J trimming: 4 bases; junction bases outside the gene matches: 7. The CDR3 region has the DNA TGTGCCAGCTCACCGGGACAGGGTAACTCAGGAAACACCATATATTTT. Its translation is CASSPGQGNSGNTIYF.

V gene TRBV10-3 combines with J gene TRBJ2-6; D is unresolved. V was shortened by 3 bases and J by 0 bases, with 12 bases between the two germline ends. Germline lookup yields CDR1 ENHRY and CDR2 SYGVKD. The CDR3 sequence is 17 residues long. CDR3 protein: CAISDPGQSSGANVLTF. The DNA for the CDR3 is TGTGCCATCAGTGACCCGGGCCAGAGCTCTGGGGCCAACGTCCTGACTTTC.

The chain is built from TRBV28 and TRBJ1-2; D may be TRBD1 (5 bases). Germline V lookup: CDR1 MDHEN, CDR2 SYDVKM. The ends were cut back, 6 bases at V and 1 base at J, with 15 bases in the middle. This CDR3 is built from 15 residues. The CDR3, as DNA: TGTGCCAGCAGCCTCCTCCCTCAGGGTAACTATGGCTACACCTTC. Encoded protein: CASSLLPQGNYGYTF.

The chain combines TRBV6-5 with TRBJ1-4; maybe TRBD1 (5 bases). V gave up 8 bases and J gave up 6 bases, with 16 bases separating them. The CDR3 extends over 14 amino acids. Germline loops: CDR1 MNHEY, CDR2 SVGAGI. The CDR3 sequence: CASAQRGVDEKLFF. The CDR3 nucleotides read TGTGCCAGCGCCCAGAGGGGAGTTGATGAAAAACTGTTTTTT.

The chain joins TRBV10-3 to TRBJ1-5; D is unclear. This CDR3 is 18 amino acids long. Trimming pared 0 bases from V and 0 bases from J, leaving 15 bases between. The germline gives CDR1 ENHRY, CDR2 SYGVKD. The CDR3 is CAISESAANSNSNQPQHF. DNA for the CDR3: TGTGCCATCAGTGAGTCTGCGGCGAATAGTAATAGCAATCAGCCCCAGCATTTT.

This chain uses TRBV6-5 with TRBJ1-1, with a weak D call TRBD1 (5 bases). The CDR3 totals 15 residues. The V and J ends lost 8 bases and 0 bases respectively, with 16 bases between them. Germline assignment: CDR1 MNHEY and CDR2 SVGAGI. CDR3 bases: TGTGCCAGCGGGGCACGTGGGGCTTTGAACACTGAAGCTTTCTTT. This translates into CASGARGALNTEAFF.

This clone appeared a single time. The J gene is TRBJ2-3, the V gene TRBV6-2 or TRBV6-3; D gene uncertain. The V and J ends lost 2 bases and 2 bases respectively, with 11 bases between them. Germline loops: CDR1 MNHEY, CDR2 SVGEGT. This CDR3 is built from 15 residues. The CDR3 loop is CASSYNSLYTDTQYF. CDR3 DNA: TGTGCCAGCAGTTACAACTCTCTTTACACAGATACGCAGTATTTT.

The CDR3 loop reads CAIWQGPLHGYTF. DNA of the CDR3: TGTGCCATCTGGCAGGGCCCGCTGCATGGCTACACCTTC. The J gene is TRBJ1-2, the V gene TRBV2, with TRBD1 as a possible D gene (5 bases). There are 13 residues in the CDR3. Germline V gives CDR1 SNHLY, CDR2 FYNNEI. With 10 bases removed from V and 6 bases from J, the gap between germline ends came to 18 bases.

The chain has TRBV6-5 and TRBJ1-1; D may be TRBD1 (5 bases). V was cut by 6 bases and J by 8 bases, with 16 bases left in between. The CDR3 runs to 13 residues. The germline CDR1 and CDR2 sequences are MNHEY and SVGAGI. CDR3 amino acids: CASRMGTVKEAFF. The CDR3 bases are TGTGCCAGCAGGATGGGGACGGTGAAAGAAGCTTTCTTT.

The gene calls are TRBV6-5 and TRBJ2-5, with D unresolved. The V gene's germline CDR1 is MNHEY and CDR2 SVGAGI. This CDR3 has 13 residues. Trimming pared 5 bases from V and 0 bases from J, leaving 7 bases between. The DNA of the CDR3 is TGTGCCAGCAGTAGGTGGTACCAAGAGACCCAGTACTTC. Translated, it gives CASSRWYQETQYF.

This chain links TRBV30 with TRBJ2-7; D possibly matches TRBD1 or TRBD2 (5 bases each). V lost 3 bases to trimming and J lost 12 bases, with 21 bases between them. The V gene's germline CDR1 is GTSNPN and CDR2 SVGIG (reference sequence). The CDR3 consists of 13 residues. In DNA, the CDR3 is TGTGCCTGGAGGGAACTCGCCGGGGCCCGCTTGTACTTC. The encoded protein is CAWRELAGARLYF.

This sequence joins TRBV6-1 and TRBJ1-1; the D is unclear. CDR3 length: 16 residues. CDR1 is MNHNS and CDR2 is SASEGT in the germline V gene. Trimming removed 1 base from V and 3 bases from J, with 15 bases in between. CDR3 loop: CASSEVSRLVDTEAFF. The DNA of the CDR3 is TGTGCCAGCAGTGAAGTTAGCAGGCTTGTTGACACTGAAGCTTTCTTT.

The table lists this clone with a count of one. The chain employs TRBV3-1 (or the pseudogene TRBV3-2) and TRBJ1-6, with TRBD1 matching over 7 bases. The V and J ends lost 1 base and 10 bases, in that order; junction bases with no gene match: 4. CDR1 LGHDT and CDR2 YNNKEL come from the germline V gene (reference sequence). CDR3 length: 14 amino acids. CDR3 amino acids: CASSQAVTGSPLHF. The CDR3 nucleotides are TGTGCCAGCAGCCAAGCAGTGACAGGGTCACCCCTCCACTTT.

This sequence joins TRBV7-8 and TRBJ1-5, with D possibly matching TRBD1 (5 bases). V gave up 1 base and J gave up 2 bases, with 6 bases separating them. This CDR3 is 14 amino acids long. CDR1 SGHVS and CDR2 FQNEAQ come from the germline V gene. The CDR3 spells CASSLGGGNQPQHF. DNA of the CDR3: TGTGCCAGCAGCTTAGGAGGGGGCAATCAGCCCCAGCATTTT.